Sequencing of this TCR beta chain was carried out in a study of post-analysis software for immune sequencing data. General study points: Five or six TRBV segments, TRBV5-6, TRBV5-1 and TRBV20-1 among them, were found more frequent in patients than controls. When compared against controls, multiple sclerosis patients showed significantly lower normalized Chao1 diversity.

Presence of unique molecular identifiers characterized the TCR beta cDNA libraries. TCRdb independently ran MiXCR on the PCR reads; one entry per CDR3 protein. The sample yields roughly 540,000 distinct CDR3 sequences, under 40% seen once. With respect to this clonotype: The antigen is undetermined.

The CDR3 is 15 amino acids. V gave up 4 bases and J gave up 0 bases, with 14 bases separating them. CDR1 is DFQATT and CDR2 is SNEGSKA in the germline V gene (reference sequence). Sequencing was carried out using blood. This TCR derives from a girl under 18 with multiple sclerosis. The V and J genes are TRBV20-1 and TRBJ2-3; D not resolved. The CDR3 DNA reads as TGCAGTGCTAACGTCGGAACAGCTAGCACAGATACGCAGTATTTT. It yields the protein CSANVGTASTDTQYF.